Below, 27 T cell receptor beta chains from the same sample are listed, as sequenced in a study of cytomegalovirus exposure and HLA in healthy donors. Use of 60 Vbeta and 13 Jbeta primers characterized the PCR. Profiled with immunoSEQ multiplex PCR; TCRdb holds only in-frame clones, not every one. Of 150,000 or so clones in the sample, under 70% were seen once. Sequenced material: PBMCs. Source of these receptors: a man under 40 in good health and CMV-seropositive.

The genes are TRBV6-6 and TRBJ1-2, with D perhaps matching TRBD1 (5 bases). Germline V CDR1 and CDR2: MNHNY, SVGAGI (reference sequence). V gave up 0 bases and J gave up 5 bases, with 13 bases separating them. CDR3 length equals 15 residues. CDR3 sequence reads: CASSYSPGLRYGYTF. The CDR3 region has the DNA TGTGCCAGCAGTTACTCACCGGGACTTAGATATGGCTACACCTTC.

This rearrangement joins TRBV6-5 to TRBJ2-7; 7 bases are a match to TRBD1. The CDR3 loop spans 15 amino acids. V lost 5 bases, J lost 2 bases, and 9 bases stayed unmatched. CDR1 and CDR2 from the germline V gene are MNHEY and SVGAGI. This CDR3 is CASSRDSPDPYEQYF. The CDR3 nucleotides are TGTGCCAGCAGTCGGGACAGCCCTGACCCCTACGAGCAGTACTTC.

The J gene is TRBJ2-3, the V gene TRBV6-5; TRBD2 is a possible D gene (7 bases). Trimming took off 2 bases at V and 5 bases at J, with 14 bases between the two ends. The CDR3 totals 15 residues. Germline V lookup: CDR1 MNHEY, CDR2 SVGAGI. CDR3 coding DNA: TGTGCCAGCAGTTACGGGGGGGCTGATGGAGATACGCAGTATTTT. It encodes CASSYGGADGDTQYF.

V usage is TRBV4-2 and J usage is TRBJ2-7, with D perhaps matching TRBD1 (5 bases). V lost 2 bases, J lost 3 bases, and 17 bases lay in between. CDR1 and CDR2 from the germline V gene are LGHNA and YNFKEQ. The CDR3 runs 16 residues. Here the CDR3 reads CASSQNQDTSNYEQYF. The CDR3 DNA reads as TGTGCCAGCAGCCAAAACCAGGACACATCAAACTACGAGCAGTACTTC.

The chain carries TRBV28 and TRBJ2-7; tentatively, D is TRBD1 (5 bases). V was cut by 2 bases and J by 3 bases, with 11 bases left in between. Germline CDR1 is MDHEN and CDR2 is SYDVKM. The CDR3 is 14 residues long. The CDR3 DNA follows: TGTGCCAGCAGTTTAGAGACAGTCAACTACGAGCAGTACTTC. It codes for CASSLETVNYEQYF.

This CDR3 is CAWRSGYNEQFF. The CDR3 nucleotides are TGTGCCTGGAGGTCGGGCTACAATGAGCAGTTCTTC. V usage is TRBV30 and J usage is TRBJ2-1; the D is unclear. The CDR3 consists of 12 residues. The V and J ends lost 3 bases and 3 bases respectively, with 6 bases between them. Looked up from germline, CDR1 is GTSNPN and CDR2 is SVGIG (reference sequence). Combining the CDR3 with reference TRBV30 and TRBJ2-1 gives the whole variable domain SQTIHQWPATLVQPVGSPLSLECTVEGTSNPNLYWYRQAAGRGLQLLFYSVGIGQISSEVPQNLSASRPQDRQFILSSKKLLLSDSGFYLCAWRSGYNEQFFGPGTRLTVL.

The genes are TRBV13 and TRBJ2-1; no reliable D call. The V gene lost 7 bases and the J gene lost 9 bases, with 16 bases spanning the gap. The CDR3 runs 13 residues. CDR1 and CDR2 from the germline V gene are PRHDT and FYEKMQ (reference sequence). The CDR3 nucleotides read TGTGCCAGCACCAAGACACAAGTTCGTGAGCAGTTCTTC. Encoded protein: CASTKTQVREQFF. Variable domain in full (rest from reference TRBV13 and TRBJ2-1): AAGVIQSPRHLIKEKRETATLKCYPIPRHDTVYWYQQGPGQDPQFLISFYEKMQSDKGSIPDRFSAQQFSDYHSELNMSSLELGDSALYFCASTKTQVREQFFGPGTRLTVL.

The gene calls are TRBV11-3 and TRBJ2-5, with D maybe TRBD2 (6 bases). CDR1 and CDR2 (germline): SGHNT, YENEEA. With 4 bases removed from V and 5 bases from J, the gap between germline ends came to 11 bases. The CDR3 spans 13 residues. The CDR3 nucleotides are TGTGCCAGCAGCTCGGGAGTCGGGGAGACCCAGTACTTC. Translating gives CASSSGVGETQYF.

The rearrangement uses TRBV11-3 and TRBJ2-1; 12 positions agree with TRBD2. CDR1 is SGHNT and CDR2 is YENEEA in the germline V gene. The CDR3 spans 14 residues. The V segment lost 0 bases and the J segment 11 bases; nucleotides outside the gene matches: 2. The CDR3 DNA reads TGTGCCAGCAGCTTAGAGACTAGCGGGAGTCAGCAGTTCTTC. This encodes CASSLETSGSQQFF.

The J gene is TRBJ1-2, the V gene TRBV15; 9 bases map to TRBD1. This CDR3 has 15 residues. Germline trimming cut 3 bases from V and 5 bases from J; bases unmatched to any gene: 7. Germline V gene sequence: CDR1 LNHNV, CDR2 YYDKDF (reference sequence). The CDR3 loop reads CATSSREDRGYGYTF. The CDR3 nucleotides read TGTGCCACCAGCAGCCGGGAGGACAGGGGTTATGGCTACACCTTC. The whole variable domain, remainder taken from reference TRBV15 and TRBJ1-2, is DAMVIQNPRYQVTQFGKPVTLSCSQTLNHNVMYWYQQKSSQAPKLLFHYYDKDFNNEADTPDNFQSRRPNTSFCFLDIRSPGLGDTAMYLCATSSREDRGYGYTFGSGTRLTVV.

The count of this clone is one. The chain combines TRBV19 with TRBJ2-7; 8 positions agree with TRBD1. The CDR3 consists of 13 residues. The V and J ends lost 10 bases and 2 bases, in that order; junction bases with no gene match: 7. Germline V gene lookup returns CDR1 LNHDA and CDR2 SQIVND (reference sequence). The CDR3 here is CATWDRRTYEQYF. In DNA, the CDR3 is TGTGCCACCTGGGACAGGAGAACCTACGAGCAGTACTTC. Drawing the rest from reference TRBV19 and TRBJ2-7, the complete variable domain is DGGITQSPKYLFRKEGQNVTLSCEQNLNHDAMYWYRQDPGQGLRLIYYSQIVNDFQKGDIAEGYSVSREKKESFPLTVTSAQKNPTAFYLCATWDRRTYEQYFGPGTRLTVT.

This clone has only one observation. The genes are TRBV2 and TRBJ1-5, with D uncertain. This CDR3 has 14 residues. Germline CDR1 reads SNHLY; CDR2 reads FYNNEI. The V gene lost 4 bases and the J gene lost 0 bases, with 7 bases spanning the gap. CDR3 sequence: CASSASYSNQPQHF. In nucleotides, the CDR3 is TGTGCCAGCAGTGCTAGCTATAGCAATCAGCCCCAGCATTTT.

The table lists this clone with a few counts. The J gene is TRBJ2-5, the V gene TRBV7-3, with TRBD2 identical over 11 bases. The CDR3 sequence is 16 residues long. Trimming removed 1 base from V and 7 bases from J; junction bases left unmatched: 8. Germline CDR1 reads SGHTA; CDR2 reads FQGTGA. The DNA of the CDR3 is TGTGCCAGCAGCTTAAATAGCGGGAGGGCCGGTGGGACCCAGTACTTC. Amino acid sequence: CASSLNSGRAGGTQYF.

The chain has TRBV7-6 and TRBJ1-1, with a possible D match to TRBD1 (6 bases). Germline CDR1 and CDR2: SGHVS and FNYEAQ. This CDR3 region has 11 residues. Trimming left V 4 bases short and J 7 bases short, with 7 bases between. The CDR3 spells CASSWGREAFF. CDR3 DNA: TGTGCCAGCAGCTGGGGGCGTGAAGCTTTCTTT.

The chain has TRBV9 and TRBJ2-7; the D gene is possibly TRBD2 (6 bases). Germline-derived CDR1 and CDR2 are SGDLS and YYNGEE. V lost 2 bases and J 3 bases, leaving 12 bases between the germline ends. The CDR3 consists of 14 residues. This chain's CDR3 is CASSVSGGLYEQYF. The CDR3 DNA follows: TGTGCCAGCAGCGTGAGTGGAGGGCTCTACGAGCAGTACTTC.

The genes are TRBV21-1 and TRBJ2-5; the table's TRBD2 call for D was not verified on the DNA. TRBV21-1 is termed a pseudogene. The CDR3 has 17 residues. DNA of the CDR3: TGTGCCAGCAGCACCGTGAGGGAGGGCCTTTTACAAGAGACCCAGTACTTC. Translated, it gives CASSTVREGLLQETQYF.

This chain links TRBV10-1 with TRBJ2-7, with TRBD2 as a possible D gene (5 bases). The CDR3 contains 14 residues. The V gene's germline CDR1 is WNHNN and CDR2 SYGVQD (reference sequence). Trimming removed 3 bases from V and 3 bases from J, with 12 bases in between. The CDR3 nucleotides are TGCGCCAGCAGTGATGGGGAGAACTTCTACGAGCAGTACTTC. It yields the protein CASSDGENFYEQYF.

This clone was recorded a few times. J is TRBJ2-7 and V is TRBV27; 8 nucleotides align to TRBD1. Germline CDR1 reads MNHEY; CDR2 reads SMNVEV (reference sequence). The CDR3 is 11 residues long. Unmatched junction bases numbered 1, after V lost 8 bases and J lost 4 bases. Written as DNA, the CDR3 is TGTGCCAGCCAGGGGGCATACGAGCAGTACTTC. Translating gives CASQGAYEQYF.

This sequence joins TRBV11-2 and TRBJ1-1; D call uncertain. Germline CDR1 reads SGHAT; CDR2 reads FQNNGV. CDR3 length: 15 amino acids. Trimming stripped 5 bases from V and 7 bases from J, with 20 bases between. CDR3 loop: CASSEKPTPGGEAFF. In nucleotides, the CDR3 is TGTGCCAGCAGCGAAAAGCCTACACCGGGAGGTGAAGCTTTCTTT.

Written as DNA, the CDR3 is TGTGCCAGCAGCTTTAGCGTCGGGGAGCTGTTTTTT. It is translated as CASSFSVGELFF. The chain links TRBV11-2 to TRBJ2-2, with D tentatively TRBD2 (5 bases). V was pared by 3 bases and J by 7 bases, with 6 bases between. CDR3 length: 12 amino acids. Germline V gives CDR1 SGHAT, CDR2 FQNNGV.

CDR3 residues: CASSLDPGIKETQYF. DNA for the CDR3: TGCGCCAGCAGCTTGGATCCGGGAATAAAAGAGACCCAGTACTTC. This chain joins TRBV5-1 and TRBJ2-5; D might be TRBD2 (5 bases). Trimming pared 0 bases from V and 3 bases from J, leaving 12 bases between. CDR1 and CDR2 from the germline V gene are SGHRS and YFSETQ. The CDR3 runs 15 residues.

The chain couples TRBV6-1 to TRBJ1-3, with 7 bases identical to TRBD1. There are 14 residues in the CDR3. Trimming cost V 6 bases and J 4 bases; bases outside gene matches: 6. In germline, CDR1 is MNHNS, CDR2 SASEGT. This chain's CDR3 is CASRSTGLGNTIYF. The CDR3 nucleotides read TGTGCCAGCAGATCGACAGGGCTGGGAAACACCATATATTTT.

CDR3 region: CASSSSGEQFF. As DNA, the CDR3 is TGTGCCAGCAGCTCGAGCGGTGAGCAGTTCTTC. This sequence joins TRBV5-6 and TRBJ2-1; TRBD2 is a possible D gene (5 bases). Germline V gives CDR1 SGHDT, CDR2 YYEEEE. CDR3 length: 11 amino acids. The germline V and J ends were trimmed by 3 bases and 9 bases, with 7 bases remaining between them.

The CDR3 coding sequence is TGTGCCAGCAGGGACAGGAACACCGGGGAGCTGTTTTTT. Residues: CASRDRNTGELFF. The chain is built from TRBV27 and TRBJ2-2; D is possibly TRBD1 (6 bases). V was shortened by 6 bases and J by 1 base, with 6 bases between the two germline ends. The CDR3 is 13 residues long. Germline CDR1 MNHEY, CDR2 SMNVEV (reference sequence).

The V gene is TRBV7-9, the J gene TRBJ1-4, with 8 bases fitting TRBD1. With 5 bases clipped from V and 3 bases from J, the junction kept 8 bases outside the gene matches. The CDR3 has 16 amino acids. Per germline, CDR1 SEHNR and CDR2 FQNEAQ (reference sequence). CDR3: CASSQGARGPNEKLFF. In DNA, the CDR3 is TGTGCCAGCAGCCAGGGGGCGAGGGGACCTAATGAAAAACTGTTTTTT.

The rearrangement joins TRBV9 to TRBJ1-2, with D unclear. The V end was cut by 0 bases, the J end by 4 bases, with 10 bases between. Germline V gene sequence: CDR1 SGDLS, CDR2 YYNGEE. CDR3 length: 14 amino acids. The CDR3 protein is CASSVANSIYGYTF. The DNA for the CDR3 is TGTGCCAGCAGCGTAGCCAACAGCATCTATGGCTACACCTTC.

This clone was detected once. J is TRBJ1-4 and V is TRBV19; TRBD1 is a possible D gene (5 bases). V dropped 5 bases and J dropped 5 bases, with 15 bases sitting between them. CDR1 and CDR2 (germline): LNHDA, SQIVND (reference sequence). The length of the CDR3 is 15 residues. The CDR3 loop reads CASSSRRGLNEKLFF. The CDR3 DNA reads TGTGCCAGTAGTTCCCGGCGGGGACTCAATGAAAAACTGTTTTTT.